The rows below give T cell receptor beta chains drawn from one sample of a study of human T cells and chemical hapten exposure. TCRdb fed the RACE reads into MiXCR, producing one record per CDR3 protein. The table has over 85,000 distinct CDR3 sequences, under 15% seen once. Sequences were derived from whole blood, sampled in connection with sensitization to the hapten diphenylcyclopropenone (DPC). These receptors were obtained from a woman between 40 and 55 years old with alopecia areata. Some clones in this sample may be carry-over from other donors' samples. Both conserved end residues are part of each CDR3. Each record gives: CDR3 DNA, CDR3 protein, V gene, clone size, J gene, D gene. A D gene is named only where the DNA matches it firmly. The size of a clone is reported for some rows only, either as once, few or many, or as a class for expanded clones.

DNA: TGTGCCAGCAGTGCTCCGGGACGGGATCAGCCCCAGCATTTT
CDR3: CASSAPGRDQPQHF
V: TRBV6-2/TRBV6-3
size: many
J: TRBJ1-5
D: .

DNA: TGTGCCAGCAGCCAGACTAGCGGACCCTACGAGCAGTACTTC
CDR3: CASSQTSGPYEQYF
V: TRBV6-2/TRBV6-3
size: few
J: TRBJ2-7
D: TRBD2

DNA: TGTGCCAGCAGCGTAGGACTAGCGGGAGGGTTGTCCTACGAGCAGTACTTC
CDR3: CASSVGLAGGLSYEQYF
V: TRBV9
size: few
J: TRBJ2-7
D: TRBD2

DNA: TGTGCCAGCAGAGTGGTAGGGGGCTCCTACAATGAGCAGTTCTTC
CDR3: CASRVVGGSYNEQFF
V: TRBV11-2
size: .
J: TRBJ2-1
D: .

DNA: TGTGCCAGCAGCCTAACCGTAGATACGCAGTATTTT
CDR3: CASSLTVDTQYF
V: TRBV28
size: few
J: TRBJ2-3
D: .

DNA: TGTGCCAGCTCACCCCCCGGGACAGAGCAGCAGTTCTTC
CDR3: CASSPPGTEQQFF
V: TRBV18
size: many
J: TRBJ2-1
D: TRBD1

DNA: TGTGCCAGCAGTTACCCGGGCGCCTACGAGCAGTACTTC
CDR3: CASSYPGAYEQYF
V: TRBV6-2/TRBV6-3
size: .
J: TRBJ2-7
D: .

DNA: TGTGCCAGCAGCTTAGGGGGAGGAAACTACGAGCAGTACTTC
CDR3: CASSLGGGNYEQYF
V: TRBV7-6
size: many
J: TRBJ2-7
D: .

DNA: .
CDR3: CASRRVGGSDTGSCFF
V: TRBV14
size: .
J: TRBJ2-2
D: .

DNA: TGTGCTAGCAGCCGACAGGGACCGAACACCGGGGAGCTGTTTTTT
CDR3: CASSRQGPNTGELFF
V: TRBV7-7
size: few
J: TRBJ2-2
D: TRBD1

DNA: TGTGCCAGCTCACGTGACGTAGGGGGCCGATTCTTC
CDR3: CASSRDVGGRFF
V: TRBV18
size: .
J: TRBJ2-7
D: TRBD1

DNA: TGTGCCAGCAGCCGCGGACAGGGCAGATCCGAGCAGTACTTC
CDR3: CASSRGQGRSEQYF
V: TRBV12-3/TRBV12-4
size: many
J: TRBJ2-7
D: TRBD1

DNA: TGTGCCAGCAGCTGGGTAGCGGGGGGACTCACAGATACGCAGTATTTT
CDR3: CASSWVAGGLTDTQYF
V: TRBV7-2
size: .
J: TRBJ2-3
D: TRBD2

DNA: TGTGCCAGCAGCGTCATCACTCCGGACAGGGGCTACACCTTC
CDR3: CASSVITPDRGYTF
V: TRBV9
size: .
J: TRBJ1-2
D: TRBD1

DNA: TGTGCCAGCAGTGCTAAACCGTTGGCAGGGCGACGGCAAGAGACCCAGTACTTC
CDR3: CASSAKPLAGRRQETQYF
V: TRBV6-5
size: .
J: TRBJ2-5
D: .

DNA: TGTGCCACCAGCAGAGGCTTAGAGACCAACGAGCAGTACTTC
CDR3: CATSRGLETNEQYF
V: TRBV15
size: .
J: TRBJ2-7
D: .

DNA: TGCAGTGCTGACGCTTTAGCGGGAGCCCCCTACGAGCAGTACTTC
CDR3: CSADALAGAPYEQYF
V: TRBV20-1
size: .
J: TRBJ2-7
D: TRBD2

DNA: TGTGCCAGCTCACCGGCACAGGGTTACACAGATACGCAGTATTTT
CDR3: CASSPAQGYTDTQYF
V: TRBV18
size: many
J: TRBJ2-3
D: .

DNA: TGTGCCAGCAGTTACTCGCCACTAGCGGGAGTCTACAATGAGCAGTTCTTC
CDR3: CASSYSPLAGVYNEQFF
V: TRBV6-2/TRBV6-3
size: many
J: TRBJ2-1
D: TRBD2

DNA: TGTGCCAGCAGCTTTCAAGGCAAGAACACTGAAGCTTTCTTT
CDR3: CASSFQGKNTEAFF
V: TRBV7-9
size: few
J: TRBJ1-1
D: .

DNA: TGTGCCAGCTCACCAGTGGACAGGGGCTACAATGAGCAGTTCTTC
CDR3: CASSPVDRGYNEQFF
V: TRBV18
size: few
J: TRBJ2-1
D: TRBD1

DNA: TGTGCTAGTGGTTTGGACAGCCGCAGACCTTACAATGAGCAGTTCTTC
CDR3: CASGLDSRRPYNEQFF
V: TRBV12-5
size: few
J: TRBJ2-1
D: .

DNA: TGCAGTGCTAGGCCGACAGGGGAAGAGACCCAGTACTTC
CDR3: CSARPTGEETQYF
V: TRBV20-1
size: many
J: TRBJ2-5
D: TRBD1